This TCR beta chain was obtained from a study of T cells in Graves' hyperthyroidism and ophthalmopathy. General study results and limits: Most expanded thyroid clonotypes above 0.001 recurred in blood. Using 13 V-J features, a model discriminated ophthalmopathy from stable hyperthyroidism.

This clonotype was seen many times. The antigen remains undetermined. Germline loops: CDR1 MNHNS, CDR2 SASEGT. The CDR3 is made up of 15 amino acids. The V end lost 6 bases, the J end lost 0 bases, and 15 bases lay between the germline ends. Amplification of TCR beta CDR3 regions used RNA as the template. TCR CDR3 regions were first amplified by RT-PCR with HTBI primers. TCRdb processed the multiplex PCR reads anew with MiXCR; each CDR3 protein has one entry. The repertoire holds fewer than 350,000 distinct CDR3 sequences, with about an eighth as singletons. Sequencing input: blood. This sequence was found in a woman in her thirties or forties with Graves' hyperthyroidism. The chain carries TRBV6-1 and TRBJ2-7; maybe TRBD1 (5 bases). The CDR3 nucleotides are TGTGCCAGCAGAGATGCGCAGGGCCGCTCCTACGAGCAGTACTTC. Amino acids: CASRDAQGRSYEQYF.